The entry that follows covers one TCR beta chain sequence. Only in-frame clones appear in the TCRdb table, and some are missing; sequencing was by immunoSEQ multiplex PCR. This repertoire shows 100,000 to 150,000 clones, 85% to 90% found once; its top ten account for approximately 3%. CDR3 length equals 13 residues. V was clipped by 6 bases and J by 1 base, with 6 bases between them. This sample was taken from a study of blood T cell repertoires in COVID-19. The wider study: Donors in the United States, Italy and Spain gave samples during acute or convalescent COVID-19.

The sample consisted of peripheral blood. V usage is TRBV12-3 or TRBV12-4 and J usage is TRBJ2-2; no reliable D call. This receptor was obtained from an elderly woman with COVID-19, enrolled during active disease. The DNA for the CDR3 is TGTGCCAGCAGAAGACTGAACACCGGGGAGCTGTTTTTT. This codes for CASRRLNTGELFF.